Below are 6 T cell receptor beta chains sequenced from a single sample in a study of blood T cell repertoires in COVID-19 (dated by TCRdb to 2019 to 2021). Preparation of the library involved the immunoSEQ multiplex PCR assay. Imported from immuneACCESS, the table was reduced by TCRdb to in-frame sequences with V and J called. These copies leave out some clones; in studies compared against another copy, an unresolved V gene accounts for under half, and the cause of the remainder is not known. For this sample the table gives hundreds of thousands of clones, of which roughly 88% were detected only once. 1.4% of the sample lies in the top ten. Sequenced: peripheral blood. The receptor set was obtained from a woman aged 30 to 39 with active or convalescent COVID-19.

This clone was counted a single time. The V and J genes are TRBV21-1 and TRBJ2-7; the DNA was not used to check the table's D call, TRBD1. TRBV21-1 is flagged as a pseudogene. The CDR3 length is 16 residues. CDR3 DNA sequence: TGTGCCAGCAGCAAAGATTCCGGGACAGGGACGAACGAGCAGTACTTC. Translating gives CASSKDSGTGTNEQYF.

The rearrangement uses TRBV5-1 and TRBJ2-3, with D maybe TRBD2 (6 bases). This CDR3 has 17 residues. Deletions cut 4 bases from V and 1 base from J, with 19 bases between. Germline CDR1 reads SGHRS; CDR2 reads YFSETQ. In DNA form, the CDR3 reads TGCGCCAGCAGCCCAGAAGCCTTAGCGGACCGCACAGATACGCAGTATTTT. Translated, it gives CASSPEALADRTDTQYF.

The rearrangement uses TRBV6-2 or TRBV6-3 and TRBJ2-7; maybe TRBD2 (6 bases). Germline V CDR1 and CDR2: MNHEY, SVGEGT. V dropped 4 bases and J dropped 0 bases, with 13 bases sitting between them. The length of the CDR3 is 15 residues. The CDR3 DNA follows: TGTGCCAGCAGTTCACATAGCGGACCCTCCTACGAGCAGTACTTC. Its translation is CASSSHSGPSYEQYF.

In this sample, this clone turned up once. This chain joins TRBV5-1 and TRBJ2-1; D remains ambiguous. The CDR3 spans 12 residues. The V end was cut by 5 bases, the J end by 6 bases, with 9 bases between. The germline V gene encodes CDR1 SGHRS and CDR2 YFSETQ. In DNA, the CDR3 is TGCGCCAGCAGTGACAATTCCAATGAGCAGTTCTTC. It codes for CASSDNSNEQFF.

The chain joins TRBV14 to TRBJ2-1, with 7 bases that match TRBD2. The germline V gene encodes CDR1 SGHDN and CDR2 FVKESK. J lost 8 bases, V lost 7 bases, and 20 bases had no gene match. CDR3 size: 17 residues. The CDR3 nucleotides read TGTGCCAGCACCAAACAAAAGGGAGGGGCCCCCCTCGATGAGCAGTTCTTC. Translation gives CASTKQKGGAPLDEQFF. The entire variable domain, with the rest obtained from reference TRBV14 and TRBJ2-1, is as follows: EAGVTQFPSHSVIEKGQTVTLRCDPISGHDNLYWYRRVMGKEIKFLLHFVKESKQDESGMPNNRFLAERTGGTYSTLKVQPAELEDSGVYFCASTKQKGGAPLDEQFFGPGTRLTVL.

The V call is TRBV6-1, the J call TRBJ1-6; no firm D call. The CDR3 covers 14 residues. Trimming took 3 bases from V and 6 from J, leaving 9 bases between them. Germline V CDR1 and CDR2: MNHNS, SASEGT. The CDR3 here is CASSDNTPNSPLHF. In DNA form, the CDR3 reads TGTGCCAGCAGTGACAACACGCCTAATTCACCCCTCCACTTT.